This is a list of T cell receptor beta chains from one sample in a study of T cells in Graves' hyperthyroidism and ophthalmopathy. TCRdb re-analysed the multiplex PCR reads in MiXCR, keeping a single row per CDR3 protein. The sample lists fewer than 500,000 distinct CDR3 sequences; about 14% were seen once. Sequenced input: blood. These receptors originate from a woman aged 30 to 39 with Graves' ophthalmopathy. Both conserved end residues are part of each CDR3. D genes are given only for firm matches. Some rows have no size entry. The others give once, few or many, or a class for an expanded clone.

clone_size: NA; v_call: TRBV2; j_call: TRBJ2-1; d_call: TRBD2; cdr3_nt: TGTGCCAGCAGGCCGACTAGCGGGGGGGCCTCTTGGGTTGAGCAGTTCTTC; cdr3_aa: CASRPTSGGASWVEQFF
clone_size: NA; v_call: TRBV7-8; j_call: TRBJ2-1; d_call: NA; cdr3_nt: TGTGCCAGCAGCCCCTGGCGGACGGGAAGGCATGAGCAGTTCTTC; cdr3_aa: CASSPWRTGRHEQFF
clone_size: NA; v_call: TRBV6-1; j_call: TRBJ2-1; d_call: TRBD2; cdr3_nt: TGTGCCAGCCGGAGCGGGGGGTATCTAAACGAGTTCTTC; cdr3_aa: CASRSGGYLNEFF
clone_size: many; v_call: TRBV12-3/TRBV12-4; j_call: TRBJ2-7; d_call: TRBD2; cdr3_nt: TGTGCCAGCAGTTTAGGTAGACTAGCGGGGCCCTCCTACGAGCAGTACTTC; cdr3_aa: CASSLGRLAGPSYEQYF
clone_size: many; v_call: TRBV29-1; j_call: TRBJ1-1; d_call: NA; cdr3_nt: TGCAGCGCCCTGGGACGCATGAACACTGAAGCTTTCTTT; cdr3_aa: CSALGRMNTEAFF
clone_size: many; v_call: TRBV12-3/TRBV12-4; j_call: TRBJ2-2; d_call: TRBD1; cdr3_nt: TGTGCCAGCAGCTTACCGGGACAGGCGAACACCGGGGAGCTGTTTTTT; cdr3_aa: CASSLPGQANTGELFF
clone_size: NA; v_call: TRBV10-2; j_call: TRBJ2-1; d_call: NA; cdr3_nt: TGCGCCAGCATGTCAGAAGGGCAGTTCTTC; cdr3_aa: CASMSEGQFF
clone_size: few; v_call: TRBV5-6; j_call: TRBJ1-4; d_call: TRBD1; cdr3_nt: TGTGCCAGCAGCTTGAGGGACAGGGGTAATGAAAAACTGTTTTTT; cdr3_aa: CASSLRDRGNEKLFF
clone_size: NA; v_call: TRBV27; j_call: TRBJ1-2; d_call: TRBD1; cdr3_nt: TGTGCCAGCAGTCCTGGACAGGGGGTTACTACTAGCTATGGCTACACCTTC; cdr3_aa: CASSPGQGVTTSYGYTF
clone_size: many; v_call: TRBV28; j_call: TRBJ1-5; d_call: TRBD1; cdr3_nt: TGTGCCAGCAGTTCCTACAGGGGGTACAATCAGCCCCAGCATTTT; cdr3_aa: CASSSYRGYNQPQHF
clone_size: many; v_call: TRBV20-1; j_call: TRBJ1-5; d_call: NA; cdr3_nt: TGCAGTGCGAGACCGGGAACAAATCAGCCCCAGCATTTT; cdr3_aa: CSARPGTNQPQHF
clone_size: NA; v_call: TRBV11-2; j_call: TRBJ1-2; d_call: TRBD1; cdr3_nt: TGTGCCAGCAGCAGAAGACAGGGGAGCTATGGCTACACCTTC; cdr3_aa: CASSRRQGSYGYTF
clone_size: many; v_call: TRBV6-5; j_call: TRBJ2-5; d_call: TRBD2; cdr3_nt: TGTGCCAGCAGTTCCCCGGGCGGGGGGCAAGAGACCCAGTACTTC; cdr3_aa: CASSSPGGGQETQYF
clone_size: many; v_call: TRBV20-1; j_call: TRBJ2-2; d_call: NA; cdr3_nt: TGCAGTGCTAGTTTTAAGTCTAGCACCGGGGAGCTGTTTTTT; cdr3_aa: CSASFKSSTGELFF
clone_size: many; v_call: TRBV7-9; j_call: TRBJ1-2; d_call: TRBD1; cdr3_nt: TGTGCCAGCAGCTCACTCGGGGACAGGGATGGCTACACCTTC; cdr3_aa: CASSSLGDRDGYTF
clone_size: many; v_call: TRBV20-1; j_call: TRBJ2-1; d_call: NA; cdr3_nt: TGCAGTGCTAGAGATATGCGGAGTAAGCAGTTCTTC; cdr3_aa: CSARDMRSKQFF
clone_size: many; v_call: TRBV7-9; j_call: TRBJ2-5; d_call: NA; cdr3_nt: TGTGCCAGCACTTTCGACTATCTCGAGACCCAGTACTTC; cdr3_aa: CASTFDYLETQYF
clone_size: many; v_call: TRBV24-1; j_call: TRBJ2-7; d_call: NA; cdr3_nt: TGTGCCACCAGTGACTCGCGGACAAACTACGAGCAGTACTTC; cdr3_aa: CATSDSRTNYEQYF
clone_size: many; v_call: TRBV7-9; j_call: TRBJ1-1; d_call: NA; cdr3_nt: TGTGCCAGCAGCTCCGTCCTCGAACTGGAAGCTTTCTTT; cdr3_aa: CASSSVLELEAFF
clone_size: many; v_call: TRBV29-1; j_call: TRBJ1-6; d_call: TRBD1; cdr3_nt: TGCAGCGCGCTCAGGGGGGCGGATTCACCCCTCCACTTT; cdr3_aa: CSALRGADSPLHF
clone_size: many; v_call: TRBV27; j_call: TRBJ1-1; d_call: NA; cdr3_nt: TGTGCCAGCAGTAAATACCCGGAGGGGCACACTGAAGCTTTCTTT; cdr3_aa: CASSKYPEGHTEAFF
clone_size: NA; v_call: TRBV5-4; j_call: TRBJ2-3; d_call: NA; cdr3_nt: TGTGCCAGCAGCTTGGACACGGAAAACACAGATACGCAGTATTTT; cdr3_aa: CASSLDTENTDTQYF
clone_size: many; v_call: TRBV12-3/TRBV12-4; j_call: TRBJ1-3; d_call: TRBD1; cdr3_nt: TGTGCCAGCAGGTTTCGACAGGGGTCTTCTGGAAACACCATATATTTT; cdr3_aa: CASRFRQGSSGNTIYF
clone_size: many; v_call: TRBV18; j_call: TRBJ2-1; d_call: NA; cdr3_nt: TGTGCCAGCTCACCACCCCGACAAGCCTCCTACAATGAGCAGTTCTTC; cdr3_aa: CASSPPRQASYNEQFF
clone_size: many; v_call: TRBV7-2; j_call: TRBJ2-5; d_call: TRBD2; cdr3_nt: TGTGCCAGCAGCGACACTATAGCGGGGGGGCGTGAGACCCAGTACTTC; cdr3_aa: CASSDTIAGGRETQYF
clone_size: many; v_call: TRBV20-1; j_call: TRBJ1-2; d_call: NA; cdr3_nt: TGCAGTGCTAGAGCCCGGACCGAGCCCTATGGCTACACCTTC; cdr3_aa: CSARARTEPYGYTF
clone_size: NA; v_call: TRBV3-1; j_call: TRBJ2-2; d_call: TRBD2; cdr3_nt: TGTGCCAGCAGCCAGACTAGCGGGGTCGCCGGGGAGCTGTTTTTT; cdr3_aa: CASSQTSGVAGELFF
clone_size: many; v_call: TRBV10-3; j_call: TRBJ2-1; d_call: TRBD2; cdr3_nt: TGTGCCATCAGTGCTAGCGGGGGGTTCAATGAGCAGTTCTTC; cdr3_aa: CAISASGGFNEQFF
clone_size: many; v_call: TRBV20-1; j_call: TRBJ1-1; d_call: NA; cdr3_nt: TGCAGTGCTAGAGACGTTGGCACTGAAGCTTTCTTT; cdr3_aa: CSARDVGTEAFF
clone_size: many; v_call: TRBV12-3/TRBV12-4; j_call: TRBJ1-1; d_call: NA; cdr3_nt: TGTGCCAGCAGTCTAGAGGGGAAGCCTGAAGCTTTCTTT; cdr3_aa: CASSLEGKPEAFF
clone_size: few; v_call: TRBV4-1; j_call: TRBJ1-5; d_call: NA; cdr3_nt: TGCGCCAGCAGCCATTGGGATTACAATCAGCCCCAGCATTTT; cdr3_aa: CASSHWDYNQPQHF
clone_size: NA; v_call: TRBV20-1; j_call: TRBJ1-5; d_call: TRBD1; cdr3_nt: TGCAGTGCTAGGATCCAGGGGGCTCGTGGCAATCAGCCCCAGCATTTT; cdr3_aa: CSARIQGARGNQPQHF
clone_size: few; v_call: TRBV10-3; j_call: TRBJ2-1; d_call: TRBD2; cdr3_nt: TGTGCCATCAGTGAAGCGGCGGGGGGTTCGAATGAGCAGTTCTTC; cdr3_aa: CAISEAAGGSNEQFF
clone_size: many; v_call: TRBV3-1; j_call: TRBJ1-2; d_call: NA; cdr3_nt: TGTGCCAGCAGCCAGGGGGGTGGCGGCTACACCTTC; cdr3_aa: CASSQGGGGYTF
clone_size: many; v_call: TRBV5-1; j_call: TRBJ2-7; d_call: TRBD1; cdr3_nt: TGCGCCAGCAGTCCCGGGACAGGGCAATTCTACGAGCAGTACTTC; cdr3_aa: CASSPGTGQFYEQYF
clone_size: NA; v_call: TRBV3-1; j_call: TRBJ1-6; d_call: NA; cdr3_nt: TGTGCCAGCAGCCCCCTTAAGAATTCACCCCTCCACTTT; cdr3_aa: CASSPLKNSPLHF
clone_size: few; v_call: TRBV5-4; j_call: TRBJ2-4; d_call: TRBD2; cdr3_nt: TGTGCCAGCAGCTCCGGGGGTAGCGGGGGGGTTGGCATTCAGTACTTC; cdr3_aa: CASSSGGSGGVGIQYF
clone_size: many; v_call: TRBV10-3; j_call: TRBJ2-5; d_call: NA; cdr3_nt: TGTGCCATCAGTGATGAGGGGGGGCGGCAAGAGACCCAGTACTTC; cdr3_aa: CAISDEGGRQETQYF
clone_size: many; v_call: TRBV12-3/TRBV12-4; j_call: TRBJ1-6; d_call: NA; cdr3_nt: TGTGCCAGCAGTTTCGGTAGGGTTACTTCACCCCTCCACTTT; cdr3_aa: CASSFGRVTSPLHF
clone_size: many; v_call: TRBV6-2/TRBV6-3; j_call: TRBJ1-1; d_call: NA; cdr3_nt: TGTGCCAGCAGTTACGACAGAGACACTGAAGCTTTCTTT; cdr3_aa: CASSYDRDTEAFF
clone_size: NA; v_call: TRBV2; j_call: TRBJ2-4; d_call: NA; cdr3_nt: TGTGCCAGCAGGGAAACAGGGGGGGGAGCCAAAAACATTCAGTACTTC; cdr3_aa: CASRETGGGAKNIQYF
clone_size: many; v_call: TRBV28; j_call: TRBJ2-2; d_call: NA; cdr3_nt: TGTGCCAGCTGGGCGAGGGGACTCACCGGGGAGCTGTTTTTT; cdr3_aa: CASWARGLTGELFF
clone_size: NA; v_call: TRBV10-3; j_call: TRBJ1-2; d_call: TRBD1; cdr3_nt: TGTGCCATCAGACAGGGGGCTGACGATGGCTACACCTTC; cdr3_aa: CAIRQGADDGYTF
clone_size: few; v_call: TRBV7-7; j_call: TRBJ2-7; d_call: NA; cdr3_nt: TGTGCTAGCAGCTTACAAAGGGGTGACGAGCAGTACTTC; cdr3_aa: CASSLQRGDEQYF
clone_size: many; v_call: TRBV24-1; j_call: TRBJ1-2; d_call: NA; cdr3_nt: TGTGCCACCAGTGAAAGTGGGGTCTCCTATGGCTACACCTTC; cdr3_aa: CATSESGVSYGYTF
clone_size: many; v_call: TRBV2; j_call: TRBJ2-3; d_call: NA; cdr3_nt: TGTGCCAGCAAGAAAATGGGGGCCACAGATACGCAGTATTTT; cdr3_aa: CASKKMGATDTQYF
clone_size: many; v_call: TRBV7-9; j_call: TRBJ2-7; d_call: NA; cdr3_nt: TGTGCCAGCAGCGCGTCCGGGACACCGGTCTACGAGCAGTACTTC; cdr3_aa: CASSASGTPVYEQYF
clone_size: many; v_call: TRBV28; j_call: TRBJ1-6; d_call: NA; cdr3_nt: TGTGCCAGCAGTTTTGTACAGGGCGGTAATTCACCCCTCCACTTT; cdr3_aa: CASSFVQGGNSPLHF
clone_size: many; v_call: TRBV5-1; j_call: TRBJ2-7; d_call: NA; cdr3_nt: TGCGCCAGCAACACAGGAGATTCCTACGAGCAGTACTTC; cdr3_aa: CASNTGDSYEQYF
clone_size: many; v_call: TRBV10-3; j_call: TRBJ1-1; d_call: NA; cdr3_nt: TGTGCCATCAGTGAGTCGCACAGGACGGTGAACACTGAAGCTTTCTTT; cdr3_aa: CAISESHRTVNTEAFF
clone_size: many; v_call: TRBV7-2; j_call: TRBJ2-7; d_call: TRBD2; cdr3_nt: TGTGCCAGCAGCTTAGAAATTGCTAGCGGGGTCAACGAGCAGTACTTC; cdr3_aa: CASSLEIASGVNEQYF
clone_size: many; v_call: TRBV24-1; j_call: TRBJ2-7; d_call: TRBD1; cdr3_nt: TGTGCCACCGCAGCAGGGGGTGGAGAGGACGAGCAGTACTTC; cdr3_aa: CATAAGGGEDEQYF
clone_size: many; v_call: TRBV7-3; j_call: TRBJ2-3; d_call: NA; cdr3_nt: TGTGCCAGCAGCCGAACGCAAGGGGCCCTAGGTACAGATACGCAGTATTTT; cdr3_aa: CASSRTQGALGTDTQYF
clone_size: NA; v_call: TRBV7-6; j_call: TRBJ2-1; d_call: NA; cdr3_nt: TGTGCCAGCAGCCCGAATGTGGGTGAGCAGTTCTTC; cdr3_aa: CASSPNVGEQFF
clone_size: many; v_call: TRBV14; j_call: TRBJ2-3; d_call: NA; cdr3_nt: TGTGCCAGCAGCCAAGGTTTAAGGGCACCAGATACGCAGTATTTT; cdr3_aa: CASSQGLRAPDTQYF
clone_size: NA; v_call: TRBV19; j_call: TRBJ2-1; d_call: NA; cdr3_nt: TGTGCCAGTAGTATAGGTGGGGGCCCCTTCTACAATGAGCAGTTCTTC; cdr3_aa: CASSIGGGPFYNEQFF
clone_size: NA; v_call: TRBV6-2/TRBV6-3; j_call: TRBJ1-1; d_call: NA; cdr3_nt: TGTGCCAGCAGTTACTTGGGGTTTAAGGGGGGCACTGAAGCTTTCTTT; cdr3_aa: CASSYLGFKGGTEAFF
clone_size: NA; v_call: TRBV11-1; j_call: TRBJ2-3; d_call: TRBD1; cdr3_nt: TGTGCCAGCAGCTTAATCAGGGGGATAGATACGCAGTATTTT; cdr3_aa: CASSLIRGIDTQYF
clone_size: NA; v_call: TRBV12-3/TRBV12-4; j_call: TRBJ1-6; d_call: NA; cdr3_nt: TGTGCCAGCAGGTCTATTAGCTCCTATAATTCACCCCTCCACTTT; cdr3_aa: CASRSISSYNSPLHF
clone_size: many; v_call: TRBV20-1; j_call: TRBJ2-3; d_call: TRBD2; cdr3_nt: TGCAGTGCTAGTAACCTAGCGGCCCCTACAGATACGCAGTATTTT; cdr3_aa: CSASNLAAPTDTQYF